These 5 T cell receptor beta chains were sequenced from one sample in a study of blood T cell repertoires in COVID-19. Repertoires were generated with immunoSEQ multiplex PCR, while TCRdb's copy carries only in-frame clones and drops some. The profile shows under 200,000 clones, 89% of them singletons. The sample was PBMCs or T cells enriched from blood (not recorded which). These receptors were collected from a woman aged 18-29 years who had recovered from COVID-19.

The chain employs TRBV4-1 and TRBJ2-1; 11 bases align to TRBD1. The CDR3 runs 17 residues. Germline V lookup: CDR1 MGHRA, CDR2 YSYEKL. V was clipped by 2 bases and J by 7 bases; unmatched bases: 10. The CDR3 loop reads CASSQFSGQGAGNEQFF. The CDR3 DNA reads TGCGCCAGCAGCCAATTCAGCGGACAGGGGGCGGGGAATGAGCAGTTCTTC.

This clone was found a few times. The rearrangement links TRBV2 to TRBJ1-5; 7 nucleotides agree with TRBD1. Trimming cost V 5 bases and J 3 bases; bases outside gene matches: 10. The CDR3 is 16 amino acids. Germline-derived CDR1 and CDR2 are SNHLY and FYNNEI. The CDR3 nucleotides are TGTGCCAGCAGTCCCAGCTCAGGGGGTTTCAATCAGCCCCAGCATTTT. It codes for CASSPSSGGFNQPQHF.

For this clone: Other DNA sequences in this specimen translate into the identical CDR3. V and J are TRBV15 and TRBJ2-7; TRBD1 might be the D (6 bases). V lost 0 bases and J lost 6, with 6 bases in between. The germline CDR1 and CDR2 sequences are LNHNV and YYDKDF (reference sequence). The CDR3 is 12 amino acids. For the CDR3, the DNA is TGTGCCACCAGCAGAGACAGGGGCGAGCAGTACTTC. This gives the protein CATSRDRGEQYF.

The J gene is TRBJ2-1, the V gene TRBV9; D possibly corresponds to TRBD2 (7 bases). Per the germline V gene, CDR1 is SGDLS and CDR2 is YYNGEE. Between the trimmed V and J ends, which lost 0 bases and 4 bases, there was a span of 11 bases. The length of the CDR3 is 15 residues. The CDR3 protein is CASSVGRGPYNEQFF. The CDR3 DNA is TGTGCCAGCAGCGTAGGGCGGGGGCCGTACAATGAGCAGTTCTTC.

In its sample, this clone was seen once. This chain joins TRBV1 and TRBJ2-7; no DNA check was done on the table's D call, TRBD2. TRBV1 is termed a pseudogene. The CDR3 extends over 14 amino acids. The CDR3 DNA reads TGCACCAGCGCCACTAGCGGGGGACGACACGAGCAGTACTTC. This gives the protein CTSATSGGRHEQYF.